This T cell receptor (beta chain) emerged from a study of metastatic and nonmetastatic thyroid tumors. On the study more broadly: Comparison of repertoires was carried out across blood and tumor or nodule tissue from malignant and benign thyroid patients. Findings and limits, study-wide: Significantly higher TCR beta diversity was reportedly seen in malignant thyroid tumors than benign nodules, in blood and tumor.

This CDR3 region has 13 residues. CDR1 MNHEY and CDR2 SVGEGT come from the germline V gene. Every patient underwent thyroid surgery untreated. This clone was found a few times. Its antigen is not identified. A single base separates this from a much larger clone, so it may be a read error. Original methodology: Researchers built a distant-metastasis classifier for papillary thyroid cancer that drew on CDR3 differences across clinicopathological groups. TCRdb re-analyzed the PCR reads through MiXCR. These V and J calls are TCRdb output, not the study's own analysis. The data contain 20,000 to 25,000 clones, about 24% of them seen just once; the ten biggest clones take up roughly 6.6%.

The rearrangement links TRBV6-2 or TRBV6-3 to TRBJ2-7; perhaps TRBD1 as D (6 bases). The sample comprised tumor tissue. This clonotype was obtained from a female donor with papillary thyroid cancer or a benign thyroid nodule (not recorded which). Some clones in this sample may be carry-over from other donors' samples. The CDR3 DNA sequence: TGCGCCAGCAGATCGGGACACCGATACGACCAGTACTTC. Translating it yields CASRSGHRYDQYF.